Below, one T cell receptor beta chain is given with its context. The assay was immunoSEQ multiplex PCR, and TCRdb's table has in-frame clones only and misses some. This table has under 85,000 clones, about nine tenths appearing once. V lost 4 bases and J lost 0; bases outside the gene matches: 11. Germline V CDR1 and CDR2: SGHTS, YDEGEE. The CDR3 sequence is 17 residues long. The data stem from a study of technical replicates of blood from a few donors. The sample comprised T cells isolated from PBMCs. This sequence originates from a human donor in good health. The chain joins TRBV5-8 to TRBJ2-5; 8 bases line up with TRBD1. The CDR3 DNA reads as TGTGCCAGCAGCGCCGGGACAGGCGACAGATACCAAGAGACCCAGTACTTC. This codes for CASSAGTGDRYQETQYF.